The next 9 T cell receptor beta chains were all read from a single sample in a study of Ad26.COV2.S vaccination and SARS-CoV-2 variants listed by TCRdb under 2021. Taken with the paper, the label for treatment or condition translates to: some 20 received Ad26.COV2.S at low or high dose, single or two shots; about 5 received placebo; per-sample allocation not given. For vaccine and placebo recipients, repertoires were sequenced using samples collected on day 63 after the first injection. Library method: the immunoSEQ multiplex PCR assay. TCRdb retrieved this table from immuneACCESS and kept in-frame rearrangements only. Not all clones are present; in checked studies, unresolved V genes account for under half, and no reason is known for the remainder. Here the sample has about 440,000 clones; about 90% occur a single time. Less than 4.5% of the sample is held by the ten biggest clonotypes. This sample comprised peripheral blood, obtained in a trial of Ad26.COV2.S vaccine versus placebo. These receptors all stem from a person aged 18 to 59 who received the Ad26.COV2.S COVID-19 vaccine or a placebo.

The V call is TRBV11-2, the J call TRBJ2-1; D might be TRBD2 (6 bases). The CDR3 covers 15 residues. Between the trimmed V and J ends, which lost 3 bases and 4 bases, there was a span of 13 bases. Germline CDR1 and CDR2: SGHAT and FQNNGV. CDR3 loop: CASSLREDGYNEQFF. As DNA, the CDR3 is TGTGCCAGCAGCTTGAGGGAGGATGGATACAATGAGCAGTTCTTC.

V and J are TRBV27 and TRBJ2-3, with 7 bases matching TRBD2. The CDR3 extends over 12 amino acids. V gave up 6 bases and J gave up 5 bases; unmatched junction bases: 2. Germline assignment: CDR1 MNHEY and CDR2 SMNVEV (reference sequence). CDR3: CASRTGGDTQYF. The CDR3 DNA reads as TGTGCCAGCAGGACGGGGGGAGATACGCAGTATTTT.

The CDR3 is CASVTGGGGNTIYF. CDR3 DNA sequence: TGTGCCAGTGTCACAGGGGGCGGTGGAAACACCATATATTTT. The chain is built from TRBV19 and TRBJ1-3; 9 positions agree with TRBD1. The CDR3 is made up of 14 amino acids. Germline trimming cut 8 bases from V and 3 bases from J; bases unmatched to any gene: 5. Per the germline V gene, CDR1 is LNHDA and CDR2 is SQIVND (reference sequence).

This clone was recorded once. The rearrangement links TRBV2 to TRBJ2-2; no clear D. CDR1 is SNHLY and CDR2 is FYNNEI in the germline V gene. CDR3 length equals 12 residues. Trimming shortened V by 6 bases and J by 4 bases, and 6 bases separated the two germline ends. The DNA of the CDR3 is TGTGCCAGCAGGGACCCCACCGGGGAGCTGTTTTTT. Translation: CASRDPTGELFF.

V gene TRBV19 combines with J gene TRBJ1-1, with D tentatively TRBD1 (5 bases). Germline V gene data show CDR1 as LNHDA and CDR2 as SQIVND (reference sequence). The CDR3 is 15 amino acids. V was shortened by 1 base and J by 5 bases, with 14 bases between the two germline ends. CDR3 DNA: TGTGCCAGTAGTATAGGTGGAGGGGTGAGGACTGAAGCTTTCTTT. Translation: CASSIGGGVRTEAFF.

The V call is TRBV29-1, the J call TRBJ1-1, with D possibly TRBD1 on 6 matching bases. CDR1 and CDR2 (germline): SQVTM, ANQGSEA. CDR3 length: 14 residues. V dropped 7 bases and J dropped 2 bases, with 17 bases sitting between them. This chain's CDR3 is CSAATGTLNTEAFF. The DNA of the CDR3 is TGCAGCGCCGCCACCGGGACACTAAACACTGAAGCTTTCTTT.

The J gene is TRBJ1-3, the V gene TRBV28; 9 positions agree with TRBD1. The CDR3 consists of 17 residues. Per germline, CDR1 MDHEN and CDR2 SYDVKM. The V segment lost 7 bases and the J segment 4 bases; nucleotides outside the gene matches: 14. CDR3 in DNA: TGTGCCAGCATCAAATATCACAGGGGGCGCTTCGGAAACACCATATATTTT. Translation: CASIKYHRGRFGNTIYF.

This chain links TRBV11-2 with TRBJ1-4; D not resolved. V lost 4 bases, J lost 1 base, and 16 bases lay in between. The V gene's germline CDR1 is SGHAT and CDR2 FQNNGV. This CDR3 has 17 residues. The CDR3 here is CASSSIRTRQTNEKLFF. CDR3 nucleotide sequence: TGTGCCAGCAGCTCAATCAGGACTCGGCAAACTAATGAAAAACTGTTTTTT.

The sample holds a few counts of this clone. This chain uses TRBV6-5 with TRBJ2-4; D gene ambiguous. V lost 6 bases and J lost 4, with 13 bases in between. The length of the CDR3 is 14 residues. Germline V gene data show CDR1 as MNHEY and CDR2 as SVGAGI. CDR3 coding DNA: TGTGCCAGCAGCCCGGGCTCGCGTAAAAACATTCAGTACTTC. Translation gives CASSPGSRKNIQYF.